The rows below give T cell receptor beta chains drawn from one sample of a study of T cells after yellow fever vaccination. Via MiXCR, TCRdb re-called the 5' RACE reads, giving one row per CDR3 protein. The sample has roughly 310,000 distinct CDR3 sequences, roughly 4% seen once; the top ten hold 20% to 25%. Sequenced material: PBMCs, taken on the day of the yellow fever booster vaccination. These receptors were obtained from a man aged 18 to 35 who received the YFV17D yellow fever vaccine. CDR3s include the opening cysteine and the closing phenylalanine or tryptophan. A D gene is named only where the DNA matches it firmly. Some rows mark clone size as missing; the rest say once, few, many or name a class of expanded clone.

19	TRBD1	many	TRBJ2-3	TRBV7-6	CASSSWGDPGTGTTDTQYF	TGTGCCAGCAGCTCCTGGGGGGATCCCGGGACAGGAACCACAGATACGCAGTATTTT
14	TRBD1	many	TRBJ1-1	TRBV7-2	CASSEQGAVTEAFF	TGTGCCAGCAGCGAACAGGGGGCGGTAACTGAAGCTTTCTTT
12	NA	few	TRBJ1-1	TRBV5-6	CASSPGGNPAFF	TGTGCCAGCAGCCCGGGGGGCAACCCAGCTTTCTTT
16	NA	many	TRBJ1-4	TRBV15	CATSREGPQTNEKLFF	TGTGCCACCAGCAGAGAAGGTCCGCAGACTAATGAAAAACTGTTTTTT
14	NA	NA	TRBJ2-7	TRBV6-6	CASSYPREVREQYF	TGTGCCAGCAGTTATCCCAGGGAGGTGAGAGAGCAGTACTTC
17	TRBD1	NA	TRBJ1-6	TRBV10-3	CAISRQPPSGGDSPLHF	TGTGCCATCAGCCGACAACCCCCATCAGGGGGCGATTCACCCCTCCACTTT
15	TRBD2	many	TRBJ2-7	TRBV5-1	CASSPYRDYSYEQYF	TGCGCCAGCAGCCCCTACCGGGACTACTCCTACGAGCAGTACTTC
19	TRBD1	few	TRBJ1-1	TRBV7-2	CASRPVSGQGATWGTEAFF	TGTGCCAGCAGACCCGTTTCGGGGCAGGGGGCCACCTGGGGAACTGAAGCTTTCTTT
14	TRBD1	few	TRBJ2-3	TRBV5-4	CASRWDSSGDTQYF	TGTGCCAGCAGATGGGACAGCTCCGGAGATACGCAGTATTTT
14	NA	few	TRBJ2-7	TRBV5-5	CASSSIGGPYEQYF	TGTGCCAGCAGTTCGATTGGGGGGCCCTACGAGCAGTACTTC
14	NA	NA	TRBJ2-3	TRBV29-1	CSVGGGTWGNTQYF	TGCAGCGTTGGTGGAGGGACCTGGGGGAATACGCAGTATTTT
14	NA	many	TRBJ1-1	TRBV7-3	CASSLTHTNTEAFF	TGTGCCAGCAGCTTAACGCATACGAACACTGAAGCTTTCTTT
17	TRBD2	many	TRBJ2-3	TRBV12-3/TRBV12-4	CASSFSAGGPDTDTQYF	TGTGCCAGCAGTTTCTCGGCGGGGGGGCCTGACACAGATACGCAGTATTTT
16	NA	many	TRBJ1-1	TRBV3-1	CASSQEGTAPRTEAFF	TGTGCCAGCAGCCAAGAAGGGACCGCTCCTCGAACTGAAGCTTTCTTT
13	NA	few	TRBJ1-2	TRBV12-3/TRBV12-4	CASTAARDYGYTF	TGTGCCAGCACGGCGGCCCGAGACTATGGCTACACCTTC
14	NA	many	TRBJ2-2	TRBV20-1	CSARGTDRPGELFF	TGCAGTGCTAGAGGGACGGACCGACCCGGGGAGCTGTTTTTT
15	NA	NA	TRBJ2-3	TRBV5-5	CASSLHKDNTDTQYF	TGTGCCAGCAGCTTACACAAGGACAACACAGATACGCAGTATTTT